The next 3 T cell receptor beta chains were all read from a single sample in a study of beta chain features in type 1 diabetes. The whole isolated RNA underwent reverse transcription, so sequencing captured expressed TCRB transcripts. Here immunoSEQ multiplex PCR was the method, and the copy in TCRdb shows in-frame clones only, minus some. This sample has 200,000 to 250,000 clones; 9% to 10% occur once, and the top ten carry under 0.035%. The sequenced material came from naive CD4+ T cells from blood. The receptors come from a woman aged 18-29 years in good health.

The chain recombines TRBV6-1 with TRBJ2-1; tentative D call: TRBD2 (6 bases). Germline V gene sequence: CDR1 MNHNS, CDR2 SASEGT. The V end was cut by 7 bases, the J end by 12 bases, with 16 bases between. The length of the CDR3 is 12 residues. The DNA of the CDR3 is TGTGCCAGCAACATGCTCGGGGGAGGGCAGTTCTTC. It codes for CASNMLGGGQFF.

V and J are TRBV18 and TRBJ2-2; D unresolved. This CDR3 comprises 16 residues. The V end was cut by 0 bases, the J end by 5 bases, with 13 bases between. The germline V gene has CDR1 KGHSH and CDR2 LQKENI. The CDR3 region is CASSPPSQSHTGELFF. The CDR3 nucleotides are TGTGCCAGCTCACCACCGTCACAGAGCCATACCGGGGAGCTGTTTTTT.

This clone was seen many times. This chain links TRBV30 with TRBJ2-7; 11 bases are a match to TRBD1. Unmatched junction bases numbered 4, after V lost 3 bases and J lost 6 bases. Looked up from germline, CDR1 is GTSNPN and CDR2 is SVGIG (reference sequence). The CDR3 contains 13 residues. The CDR3 DNA follows: TGTGCCTGGAGCCCGGACAGGGGGCTCGAGCAGTACTTC. This encodes CAWSPDRGLEQYF.